This paragraph covers one TCR beta chain sequence. Its antigen is undetermined. Trimming took off 6 bases at V and 4 bases at J, with 14 bases between the two ends. Germline V CDR1 and CDR2: SGHRS, YFSETQ. The CDR3 extends over 14 amino acids. The data were obtained in a study of beta chain features in type 1 diabetes. Regarding the study as a whole: Individuals with type 1 diabetes displayed fewer insertions and more deletions at VDJ junctions. Overrepresentation of cells with high TCR expression could result from cDNA sequencing. A moderate, significant TCRB CDR3 shortening appeared in type 1 diabetes across four CD4+ subsets.

All of the isolated RNA was reverse transcribed, so expressed TCRB transcripts were sequenced. The table came from immunoSEQ multiplex PCR; TCRdb's copy has only in-frame clones and leaves some out. The sample consists of 600,000 or so clones, roughly 13% of them appearing once. CD45RO/CCR7/CD25/CD127/CD95/CD27 staining was used to isolate CD4+ naive, central memory, regulatory and stem cell-like memory cells by sorting. Purities over 95% were achieved in all sorted populations. Material for sequencing was naive CD4+ T cells from blood. The sequence was collected from a man aged 18 to 30 with type 1 diabetes. This rearrangement joins TRBV5-1 to TRBJ2-1; the D gene is possibly TRBD1 (6 bases). Here the CDR3 DNA reads TGCGCCAGCACCCACTCCGACAGGTACAATGAGCAGTTCTTC. Protein: CASTHSDRYNEQFF.